This entry lists 9 T cell receptor beta chains sequenced from one sample in a study of technical replicates of blood from several donors. Libraries were prepared by immunoSEQ multiplex PCR; TCRdb keeps only in-frame clonotypes and omits some of them. The sample lists some 79,000 clones; 91% were seen once. The sample comprised T cells isolated from PBMCs. All receptors come from a human donor in good health. Some clones in this sample may be carry-over from other donors' samples.

This clone came up once. The chain employs TRBV9 and TRBJ2-4; D perhaps matches TRBD1 (7 bases). The CDR3 spans 14 residues. The V gene's germline CDR1 is SGDLS and CDR2 YYNGEE. V lost 0 bases to trimming and J lost 7 bases, with 11 bases between them. Written as DNA, the CDR3 is TGTGCCAGCAGCGTAGCTTCAGGGGGGAACATTCAGTACTTC. It yields the protein CASSVASGGNIQYF.

The V call is TRBV15, the J call TRBJ2-7; TRBD1 might be the D (5 bases). The CDR3 extends over 13 amino acids. CDR1 is LNHNV, CDR2 YYDKDF, per germline (reference sequence). Trimming cost V 2 bases and J 6 bases, with 11 bases left between them. CDR3 nucleotides: TGTGCCACCAGCAGAATTAGGGGTGGCGAGCAGTACTTC. Its protein product is CATSRIRGGEQYF.

The J gene is TRBJ2-1, the V gene TRBV7-2, with D hard to call. The germline gives CDR1 SGHTA, CDR2 FQGNSA. Trimming pared 1 base from V and 5 bases from J, leaving 6 bases between. The CDR3 spans 13 residues. The CDR3 is CASSLDSNNEQFF. The CDR3 DNA sequence: TGTGCCAGCAGCTTAGACAGTAACAATGAGCAGTTCTTC.

The CDR3 spells CASSIMGSGGIGYTF. CDR3 coding DNA: TGTGCCAGTAGTATAATGGGGTCGGGGGGGATAGGCTACACCTTC. The chain carries TRBV19 and TRBJ1-2; a possible D gene is TRBD1 (5 bases). Germline V gene sequence: CDR1 LNHDA, CDR2 SQIVND (reference sequence). V lost 2 bases to trimming and J lost 8 bases, with 18 bases between them. There are 15 residues in the CDR3.

The genes are TRBV10-2 and TRBJ2-7; 7 nucleotides agree with TRBD2. This CDR3 has 13 amino acids. Trimming cost V 9 bases and J 3 bases; bases outside gene matches: 8. Per the germline V gene, CDR1 is WSHSY and CDR2 is SAAADI. CDR3 DNA: TGCGCCAGTGGTCGGGAGGACTTCTACGAGCAGTACTTC. It encodes CASGREDFYEQYF.

The chain combines TRBV30 with TRBJ2-1; 9 bases are a match to TRBD1. The CDR3 sequence is 14 residues long. V lost 5 bases and J lost 8; bases outside the gene matches: 10. Germline V gene lookup returns CDR1 GTSNPN and CDR2 SVGIG (reference sequence). For the CDR3, the DNA is TGTGCCTGGGGGACAGGGAGAGGGGGGTATGAGCAGTTCTTC. Its protein product is CAWGTGRGGYEQFF.

The chain joins TRBV9 to TRBJ2-2, with TRBD1 matching 7 bases. Trimming cost V 3 bases and J 5 bases; bases outside gene matches: 7. This CDR3 region has 15 residues. Per germline, CDR1 SGDLS and CDR2 YYNGEE. DNA of the CDR3: TGTGCCAGCAGCGGGGGGACAGATCGGACCGGGGAGCTGTTTTTT. It specifies CASSGGTDRTGELFF.

V is TRBV29-1 and J is TRBJ2-7; D remains unclear. CDR1 is SQVTM and CDR2 is ANQGSEA in the germline V gene. The CDR3 is 11 amino acids. V lost 6 bases to trimming and J lost 2 bases, with 8 bases between them. The CDR3 DNA reads as TGCAGCGTACACGTCGCCTACGAGCAGTACTTC. Translation: CSVHVAYEQYF.

The chain couples TRBV5-4 to TRBJ1-4; D is uncertain. The CDR3 has 13 residues. The germline CDR1 and CDR2 sequences are SGHNT and YYREEE (reference sequence). The V end lost 0 bases, the J end lost 5 bases, and 5 bases lay between the germline ends. CDR3 DNA sequence: TGTGCCAGCAGCTTGGAGAGGAATGAAAAACTGTTTTTT. Its protein product is CASSLERNEKLFF.